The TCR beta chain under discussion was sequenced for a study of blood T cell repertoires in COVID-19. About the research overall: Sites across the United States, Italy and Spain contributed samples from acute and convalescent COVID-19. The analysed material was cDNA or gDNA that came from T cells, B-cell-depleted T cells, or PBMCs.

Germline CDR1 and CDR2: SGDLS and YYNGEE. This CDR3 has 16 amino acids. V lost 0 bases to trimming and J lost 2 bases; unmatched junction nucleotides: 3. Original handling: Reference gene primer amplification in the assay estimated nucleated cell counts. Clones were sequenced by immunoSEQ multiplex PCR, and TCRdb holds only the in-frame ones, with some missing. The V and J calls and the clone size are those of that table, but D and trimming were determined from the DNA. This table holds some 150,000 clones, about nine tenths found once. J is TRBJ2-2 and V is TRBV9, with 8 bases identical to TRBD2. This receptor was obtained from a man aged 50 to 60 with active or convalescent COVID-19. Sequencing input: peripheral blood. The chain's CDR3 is CASSVVSGSNTGELFF. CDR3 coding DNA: TGTGCCAGCAGCGTAGTAAGCGGGAGTAACACCGGGGAGCTGTTTTTT.